These 27 T cell receptor beta chains originate from one sample sequenced in a study of T cell responses to AZD1222 COVID-19 vaccine. Assay: immunoSEQ multiplex PCR; the TCRdb copy retains only in-frame clones and omits some. Counted here are tens of thousands of clones, 80% occurring once; the ten biggest clones make up around 3.6%. Sequencing used peripheral blood, obtained on day 0 of AZD1222 vaccination. Receptor source: an adult in good health.

This chain links TRBV28 with TRBJ2-7; tentatively, D is TRBD2 (6 bases). Trimming took off 7 bases at V and 0 bases at J, with 13 bases between the two ends. The CDR3 spans 14 residues. Looked up from germline, CDR1 is MDHEN and CDR2 is SYDVKM. The CDR3 DNA is TGTGCCAGCACGCGGGGCCGGAACTCCTACGAGCAGTACTTC. Its translation is CASTRGRNSYEQYF.

The CDR3 region is CASSYSPTGIRAPLHF. CDR3 in DNA: TGTGCCAGCAGTTATTCTCCTACTGGGATTAGGGCACCCCTCCACTTT. The chain combines TRBV6-5 with TRBJ1-6, with D hard to call. The V end was cut by 3 bases, the J end by 11 bases, with 20 bases between. Germline CDR1 reads MNHEY; CDR2 reads SVGAGI. The CDR3 has 16 residues.

The chain uses TRBV6-5 and TRBJ2-7, with D perhaps given as TRBD1 or TRBD2 (5 bases each). This CDR3 contains 14 residues. The germline gives CDR1 MNHEY, CDR2 SVGAGI. Trimming cost V 8 bases and J 2 bases, with 16 bases left between them. In DNA form, the CDR3 reads TGTGCCAGCGCCCTTCCGGGGCCTACCTACGAGCAGTACTTC. Protein sequence: CASALPGPTYEQYF.

The chain carries TRBV19 and TRBJ2-2; no reliable D call. Trimming pared 3 bases from V and 5 bases from J, leaving 7 bases between. This CDR3 is built from 13 residues. The germline CDR1 and CDR2 sequences are LNHDA and SQIVND (reference sequence). CDR3 region: CASSIISTGELFF. The CDR3 DNA follows: TGTGCCAGTAGTATCATCAGTACCGGGGAGCTGTTTTTT.

The rearrangement joins TRBV7-2 to TRBJ2-7; 13 nucleotides match TRBD2. Germline-derived CDR1 and CDR2 are SGHTA and FQGNSA. Unmatched junction bases numbered 6, after V lost 5 bases and J lost 2 bases. This CDR3 contains 16 residues. CDR3 loop: CASSRTSGGIPYEQYF. The CDR3 nucleotides read TGTGCCAGCAGCCGGACTAGCGGGGGAATACCCTACGAGCAGTACTTC.

The chain couples TRBV28 to TRBJ2-1; TRBD1 might be the D (5 bases). The CDR3 covers 14 residues. V lost 8 bases and J 1 base, leaving 12 bases between the germline ends. From germline, CDR1 is MDHEN and CDR2 SYDVKM. The CDR3 nucleotides read TGTGCCAGCCTCAAGGGGTCTTCCTACAATGAGCAGTTCTTC. Translating it yields CASLKGSSYNEQFF.

This clone was observed once. The chain recombines TRBV28 with TRBJ2-3; 9 bases map to TRBD2. The CDR3 consists of 16 residues. Germline-derived CDR1 and CDR2 are MDHEN and SYDVKM. After removal of 4 bases from V and 2 bases from J, the junction contained 7 bases not matched to a gene. CDR3: CASSSHAGLATDTQYF. The CDR3 DNA reads as TGTGCCAGCAGTTCCCACGCGGGACTAGCCACAGATACGCAGTATTTT.

The rearrangement links TRBV19 to TRBJ1-2; D gene unclear. Trimming removed 4 bases from V and 4 bases from J, with 7 bases in between. Germline V gene lookup returns CDR1 LNHDA and CDR2 SQIVND (reference sequence). This CDR3 spans 12 amino acids. As DNA, the CDR3 is TGTGCCAGTAGTAGAGTGGGCTATGGCTACACCTTC. Protein product: CASSRVGYGYTF.

V gene TRBV7-8 combines with J gene TRBJ2-1; unclear D gene. Germline-derived CDR1 and CDR2 are SGHVS and FQNEAQ. The CDR3 loop spans 13 amino acids. V lost 4 bases, J lost 5 bases, and 9 bases lay in between. The CDR3 DNA reads as TGTGCCAGCAGCTCTCCCCGGAACAATGAGCAGTTCTTC. Its protein product is CASSSPRNNEQFF.

The chain has TRBV7-9 and TRBJ1-3, with D unclear. This CDR3 comprises 14 residues. V lost 2 bases, J lost 0 bases, and 5 bases lay in between. Germline V CDR1 and CDR2: SEHNR, FQNEAQ (reference sequence). CDR3 in amino acids: CASSLTASGNTIYF. As DNA, the CDR3 is TGTGCCAGCAGCTTAACAGCCTCTGGAAACACCATATATTTT.

The chain carries TRBV28 and TRBJ2-7, with 9 positions matching TRBD1. Germline CDR1 reads MDHEN; CDR2 reads SYDVKM. The CDR3 loop spans 16 amino acids. The V segment lost 5 bases and the J segment 2 bases; nucleotides outside the gene matches: 10. CDR3 coding DNA: TGTGCCAGCAGTCCCTTGGGGGACAGGGAAACCTACGAGCAGTACTTC. Its protein is CASSPLGDRETYEQYF.

This chain joins TRBV6-2 or TRBV6-3 and TRBJ1-2; D is ambiguous. Germline CDR1 and CDR2: MNHEY and SVGEGT. V dropped 2 bases and J dropped 8 bases, with 9 bases sitting between them. The CDR3 spans 12 residues. CDR3 amino acids: CASSYQARGYTF. The DNA for the CDR3 is TGTGCCAGCAGTTACCAGGCGCGGGGCTACACCTTC.

J is TRBJ1-1 and V is TRBV29-1, with D maybe TRBD1 (5 bases). CDR1 and CDR2 from the germline V gene are SQVTM and ANQGSEA. This CDR3 is 12 amino acids long. V lost 6 bases and J lost 0, with 8 bases in between. CDR3 protein: CSVRQLNTEAFF. The CDR3 DNA reads TGCAGCGTGCGACAGTTGAACACTGAAGCTTTCTTT.

This clone was counted between two and nine times. The chain carries TRBV28 and TRBJ1-1; 7 bases fit TRBD1. The V and J ends lost 5 bases and 6 bases, in that order; junction bases with no gene match: 9. The germline CDR1 and CDR2 sequences are MDHEN and SYDVKM. This CDR3 comprises 14 residues. The chain's CDR3 is CASSPGQYGAEAFF. The DNA of the CDR3 is TGTGCCAGCAGTCCGGGACAGTATGGGGCTGAAGCTTTCTTT.

The chain carries TRBV29-1 and TRBJ1-2; 7 bases match TRBD1. The J segment lost 7 bases and the V segment lost 7 bases, leaving 9 bases of the junction unmatched. Germline lookup yields CDR1 SQVTM and CDR2 ANQGSEA. This CDR3 is 12 amino acids long. CDR3 sequence: CSAGGTASGYTF. In nucleotides, the CDR3 is TGCAGCGCTGGGGGGACAGCAAGTGGCTACACCTTC.

This clone is a singleton in its sample. This chain connects TRBV2 to TRBJ2-1; no clear D. This CDR3 has 12 amino acids. V was shortened by 4 bases and J by 3 bases, with 4 bases between the two germline ends. From germline, CDR1 is SNHLY and CDR2 FYNNEI. This CDR3 reads CASSGLYNEQFF. DNA for the CDR3: TGTGCCAGCAGTGGACTCTACAATGAGCAGTTCTTC.

J is TRBJ2-7 and V is TRBV5-6; TRBD1 matches at 7 bases. The CDR3 length is 13 residues. Trimming removed 1 base from V and 11 bases from J; junction bases left unmatched: 9. Germline CDR1 reads SGHDT; CDR2 reads YYEEEE. The CDR3 DNA follows: TGTGCCAGCAGCTTGAAAACAGGGGCCAAAAAGTACTTC. It specifies CASSLKTGAKKYF.

J is TRBJ1-5 and V is TRBV5-1, with TRBD1 identical over 9 bases. This CDR3 is 14 amino acids long. Per germline, CDR1 SGHRS and CDR2 YFSETQ. After removal of 2 bases from V and 4 bases from J, the junction contained 1 base not matched to a gene. The CDR3, as DNA: TGCGCCAGCAGCTTAGGGACAGGGAATCAGCCCCAGCATTTT. Protein: CASSLGTGNQPQHF.

This sequence joins TRBV19 and TRBJ1-3, with D uncertain. Germline CDR1 is LNHDA and CDR2 is SQIVND (reference sequence). V lost 2 bases, J lost 0 bases, and 14 bases lay in between. This CDR3 has 17 residues. CDR3 in amino acids: CASSITVDPFSGNTIYF. The DNA of the CDR3 is TGTGCCAGTAGTATAACGGTGGACCCTTTCTCTGGAAACACCATATATTTT.

V and J are TRBV7-2 and TRBJ2-7, with D hard to call. V gave up 3 bases and J gave up 0 bases, with 9 bases separating them. This CDR3 has 14 residues. CDR1 and CDR2 (germline): SGHTA, FQGNSA. Written as DNA, the CDR3 is TGTGCCAGCAGCTTGGGTCGGGCCTCCTACGAGCAGTACTTC. Protein: CASSLGRASYEQYF. Full variable domain (outside the CDR3, taken from reference TRBV7-2 and TRBJ2-7): GAGVSQSPSNKVTEKGKDVELRCDPISGHTALYWYRQSLGQGLEFLIYFQGNSAPDKSGLPSDRFSAERTGGSVSTLTIQRTQQEDSAVYLCASSLGRASYEQYFGPGTRLTVT.

This clone was seen a single time. The rearrangement uses TRBV18 and TRBJ2-5, with D perhaps TRBD2 (5 bases). V was pared by 0 bases and J by 1 base, with 6 bases between. Germline CDR1 is KGHSH and CDR2 is LQKENI. The CDR3 has 14 residues. The CDR3 protein is CASSPPSVQETQYF. CDR3 DNA: TGTGCCAGCTCACCACCTAGCGTCCAAGAGACCCAGTACTTC.

This clone is termed medium-sized. The V and J genes are TRBV6-1 and TRBJ1-2; a weak D match, TRBD1 (6 bases). V lost 1 base and J lost 4, with 13 bases in between. CDR1 is MNHNS, CDR2 SASEGT, per germline. The CDR3 contains 15 residues. CDR3: CASSEVTGSSYGYTF. The CDR3 DNA is TGTGCCAGCAGTGAAGTGACAGGTTCCTCCTATGGCTACACCTTC.

The V call is TRBV4-2, the J call TRBJ1-5; D ambiguous. Germline CDR1 reads LGHNA; CDR2 reads YNFKEQ. The CDR3 spans 13 residues. V gave up 0 bases and J gave up 5 bases, with 5 bases separating them. Here the CDR3 DNA reads TGTGCCAGCAGCCAAGATAAAGATCAGCCCCAGCATTTT. This translates into CASSQDKDQPQHF.

This clone was seen more than once but under ten times. The J gene is TRBJ2-3, the V gene TRBV6-4, with D possibly being TRBD2 (5 bases). Trimming left V 9 bases short and J 6 bases short, with 13 bases between. From germline, CDR1 is MRHNA and CDR2 SNTAGT. The CDR3 runs to 12 residues. The CDR3 here is CARAPGSDTQYF. The DNA for the CDR3 is TGTGCCAGAGCCCCGGGATCGGATACGCAGTATTTT.

The rearrangement joins TRBV15 to TRBJ2-4; D perhaps matches TRBD1 (6 bases). V lost 3 bases, J lost 6 bases, and 15 bases lay in between. Germline V gene sequence: CDR1 LNHNV, CDR2 YYDKDF (reference sequence). The CDR3 has 15 residues. The CDR3 spells CATSSPAGTSNIQYF. CDR3 in DNA: TGTGCCACCAGCAGCCCTGCCGGGACATCAAACATTCAGTACTTC.

The chain is built from TRBV6-6 and TRBJ2-1; tentatively, D is TRBD1 or TRBD2 (5 bases each). The length of the CDR3 is 15 residues. Trimming left V 4 bases short and J 5 bases short, with 15 bases between. Germline V lookup: CDR1 MNHNY, CDR2 SVGAGI (reference sequence). The CDR3 region is CASSFLRELHNEQFF. The DNA for the CDR3 is TGTGCCAGCAGTTTCCTCAGGGAGCTCCACAATGAGCAGTTCTTC.

In its sample, this clone was seen a few times. This rearrangement joins TRBV12-3 or TRBV12-4 to TRBJ2-7; D ambiguous. The V gene lost 3 bases and the J gene lost 6 bases, with 9 bases spanning the gap. The CDR3 extends over 12 amino acids. The CDR3 reads CASSFSTSEQYF. DNA for the CDR3: TGTGCCAGCAGTTTTTCGACCTCCGAGCAGTACTTC.